The clone carrying this T cell receptor (beta chain) was found a few times. Its specificity is unknown. This sample was included in a study of CD8+ T cells in alopecia areata. Study context: Patients remained on tofacitinib for 6 to 18 months and then went 6 months without it. Among treated patients, severity was scored by affected scalp area percentage. Overall study results and limits: Normal scalp had lower clonality than lesional scalp, with alopecia totalis/universalis lesions showing this most strongly.

Extraction and reverse transcription of RNA yielded cDNA as the sequencing template. Produced via immunoSEQ multiplex PCR; TCRdb's table is partial and in-frame only. The sample carries some 150,000 clones, more than 85% recorded once. The treatment here: oral pan-JAK inhibitor, 5-10 mg twice daily. Researchers took lesional scalp punch biopsies and peripheral blood from people who were alopecia areata patients. This sample comprised CD8+ T cells sorted from blood, obtained at week 4, from a patient treated with tofacitinib. The sequence derives from a human donor with alopecia areata.

The CDR3 DNA is TGTGCCAGCAGCCAAGATGAAAGCGGGGGGAACACCGGGGAGCTGTTTTTT. Residues: CASSQDESGGNTGELFF. The V gene is TRBV4-2, the J gene TRBJ2-2; TRBD2 matches 8 bases. Trimming took 0 bases from V and 1 from J; bases not matched to a gene: 4. In germline, CDR1 is LGHNA, CDR2 YNFKEQ. The CDR3 has 17 residues.